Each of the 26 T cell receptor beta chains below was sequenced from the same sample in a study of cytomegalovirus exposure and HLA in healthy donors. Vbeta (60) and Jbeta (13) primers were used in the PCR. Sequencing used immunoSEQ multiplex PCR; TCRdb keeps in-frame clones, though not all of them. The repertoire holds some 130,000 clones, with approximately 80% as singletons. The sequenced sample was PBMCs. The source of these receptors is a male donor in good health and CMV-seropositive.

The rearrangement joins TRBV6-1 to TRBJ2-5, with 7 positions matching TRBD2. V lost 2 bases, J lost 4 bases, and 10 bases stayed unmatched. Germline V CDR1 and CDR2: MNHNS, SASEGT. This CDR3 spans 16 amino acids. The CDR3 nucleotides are TGTGCCAGCAGTGAAAATTTGGCGGGAGTAGGAGAGACCCAGTACTTC. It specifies CASSENLAGVGETQYF.

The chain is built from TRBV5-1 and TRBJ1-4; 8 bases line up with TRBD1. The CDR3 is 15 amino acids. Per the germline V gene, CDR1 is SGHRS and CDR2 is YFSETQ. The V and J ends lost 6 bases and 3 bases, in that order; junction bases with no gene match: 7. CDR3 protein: CASNSRGLANEKLFF. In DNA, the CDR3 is TGCGCCAGCAATAGCAGGGGGCTGGCTAATGAAAAACTGTTTTTT.

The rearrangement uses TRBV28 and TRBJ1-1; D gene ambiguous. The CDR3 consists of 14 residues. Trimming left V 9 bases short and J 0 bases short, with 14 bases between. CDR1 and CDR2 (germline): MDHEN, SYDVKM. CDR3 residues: CASTSVLMNTEAFF. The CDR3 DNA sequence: TGTGCCAGTACCAGCGTGTTGATGAACACTGAAGCTTTCTTT. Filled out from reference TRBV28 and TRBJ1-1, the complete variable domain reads DVKVTQSSRYLVKRTGEKVFLECVQDMDHENMFWYRQDPGLGLRLIYFSYDVKMKEKGDIPEGYSVSREKKERFSLILESASTNQTSMYLCASTSVLMNTEAFFGQGTRLTVV.

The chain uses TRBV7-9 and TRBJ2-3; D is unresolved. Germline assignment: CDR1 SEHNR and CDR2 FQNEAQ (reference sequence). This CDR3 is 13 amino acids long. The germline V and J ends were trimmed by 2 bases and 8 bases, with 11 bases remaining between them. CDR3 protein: CASSLRETGTQYF. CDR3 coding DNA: TGTGCCAGCAGCTTACGCGAAACGGGTACGCAGTATTTT.

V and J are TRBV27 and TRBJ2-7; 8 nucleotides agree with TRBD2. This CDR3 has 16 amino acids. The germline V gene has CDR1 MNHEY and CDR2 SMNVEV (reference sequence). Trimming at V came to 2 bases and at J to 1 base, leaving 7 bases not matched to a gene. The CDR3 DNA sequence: TGTGCCAGCAGTTTAGGTTCCGGGGGGGGATCCTACGAGCAGTACTTC. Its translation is CASSLGSGGGSYEQYF.

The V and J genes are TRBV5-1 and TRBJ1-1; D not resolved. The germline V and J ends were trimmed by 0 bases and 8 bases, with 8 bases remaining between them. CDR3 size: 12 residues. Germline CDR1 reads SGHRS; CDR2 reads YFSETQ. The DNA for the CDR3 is TGCGCCAGCAGCTTGGGCCCGGGAGAAGCTTTCTTT. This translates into CASSLGPGEAFF.

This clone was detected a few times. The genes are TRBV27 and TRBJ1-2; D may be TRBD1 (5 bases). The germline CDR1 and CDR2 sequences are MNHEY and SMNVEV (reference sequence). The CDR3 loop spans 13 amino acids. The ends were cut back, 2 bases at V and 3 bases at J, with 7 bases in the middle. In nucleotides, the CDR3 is TGTGCCAGCAGTTTAGGGGCGTACTATGGCTACACCTTC. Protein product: CASSLGAYYGYTF.

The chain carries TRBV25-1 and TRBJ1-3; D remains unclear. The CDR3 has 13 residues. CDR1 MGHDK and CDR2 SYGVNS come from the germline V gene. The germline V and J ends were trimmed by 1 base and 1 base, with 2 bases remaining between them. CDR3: CASSESSGNTIYF. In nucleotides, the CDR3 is TGTGCCAGCAGTGAATCATCTGGAAACACCATATATTTT.

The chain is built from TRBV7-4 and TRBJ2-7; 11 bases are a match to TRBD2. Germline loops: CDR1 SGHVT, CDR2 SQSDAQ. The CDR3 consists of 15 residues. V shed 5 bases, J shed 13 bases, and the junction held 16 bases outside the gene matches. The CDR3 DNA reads TGTGCCAGCAGCCCCAACCCCCTAATAGCGGGAGGGTGTTACTTC. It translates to CASSPNPLIAGGCYF. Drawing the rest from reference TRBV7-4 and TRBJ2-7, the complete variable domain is GAGVSQSPRYKVAKRGRDVALRCDSISGHVTLYWYRQTLGQGSEVLTYSQSDAQRDKSGRPSGRFSAERPERSVSTLKIQRTEQGDSAVYLCASSPNPLIAGGCYFGPGTRLTVT.

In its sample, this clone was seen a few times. CDR3 residues: CASSGQNSGPQETQYF. CDR3 sequence (DNA): TGTGCCAGCAGCGGGCAGAATAGCGGCCCCCAAGAGACCCAGTACTTC. The V call is TRBV5-4, the J call TRBJ2-5, with TRBD2 as a possible D gene (6 bases). The CDR3 is 16 amino acids. The V gene's germline CDR1 is SGHNT and CDR2 YYREEE (reference sequence). The germline V and J ends were trimmed by 4 bases and 1 base, with 17 bases remaining between them.

The CDR3 DNA is TGCGCCAGCAGCATTACAGGGGAGTCGCTGACTGAAGCTTTCTTT. It encodes CASSITGESLTEAFF. The genes are TRBV5-1 and TRBJ1-1; the match to TRBD1 covers 7 bases. V dropped 4 bases and J dropped 5; count of bases not matched to a gene: 11. CDR3 size: 15 residues. Germline CDR1 reads SGHRS; CDR2 reads YFSETQ.

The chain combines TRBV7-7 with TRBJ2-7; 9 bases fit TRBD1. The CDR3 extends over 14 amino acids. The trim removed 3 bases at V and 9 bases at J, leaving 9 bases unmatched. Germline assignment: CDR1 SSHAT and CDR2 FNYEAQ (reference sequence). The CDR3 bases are TGTGCCAGCAGCTTGGGGACAGGGAGTAATATGCAGTACTTC. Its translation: CASSLGTGSNMQYF. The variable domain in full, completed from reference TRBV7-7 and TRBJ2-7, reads GAGVSQSPRYKVTKRGQDVTLRCDPISSHATLYWYQQALGQGPEFLTYFNYEAQPDKSGLPSDRFSAERPEGSISTLTIQRTEQRDSAMYRCASSLGTGSNMQYFGPGTRLTVT.

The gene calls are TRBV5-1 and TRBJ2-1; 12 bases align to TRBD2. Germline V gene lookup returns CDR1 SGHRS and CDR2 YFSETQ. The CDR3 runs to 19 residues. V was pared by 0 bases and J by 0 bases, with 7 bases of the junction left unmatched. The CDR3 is CASSLAGLAGGVSYNEQFF. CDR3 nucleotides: TGCGCCAGCAGCTTGGCCGGGCTAGCGGGGGGGGTCTCCTACAATGAGCAGTTCTTC.

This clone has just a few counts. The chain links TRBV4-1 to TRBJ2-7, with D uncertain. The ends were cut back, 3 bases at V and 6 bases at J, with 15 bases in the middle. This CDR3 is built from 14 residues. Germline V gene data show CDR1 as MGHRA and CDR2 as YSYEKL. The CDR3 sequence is CASSQSVNLAEQYF. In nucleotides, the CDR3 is TGCGCCAGCAGCCAGTCAGTCAACCTGGCCGAGCAGTACTTC.

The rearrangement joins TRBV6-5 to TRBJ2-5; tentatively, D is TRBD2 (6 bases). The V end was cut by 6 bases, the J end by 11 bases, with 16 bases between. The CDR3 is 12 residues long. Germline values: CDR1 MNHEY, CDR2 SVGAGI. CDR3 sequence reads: CASRTPEGRQYF. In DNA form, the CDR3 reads TGTGCCAGCAGAACCCCGGAGGGGAGGCAGTACTTC.

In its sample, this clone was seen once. CDR3 nucleotide sequence: TGTGCCAGCAGCTCGGACAGTTACGGGAACACTGAAGCTTTCTTT. This gives the protein CASSSDSYGNTEAFF. The V gene is TRBV7-8, the J gene TRBJ1-1; tentative D call: TRBD1 (6 bases). The CDR3 extends over 15 amino acids. The germline V and J ends were trimmed by 4 bases and 1 base, with 13 bases remaining between them. Germline V gene lookup returns CDR1 SGHVS and CDR2 FQNEAQ.

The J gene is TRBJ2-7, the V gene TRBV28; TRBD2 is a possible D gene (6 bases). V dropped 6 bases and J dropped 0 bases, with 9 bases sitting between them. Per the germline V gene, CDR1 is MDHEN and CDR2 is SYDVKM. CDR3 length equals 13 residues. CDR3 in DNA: TGTGCCAGCAGCTCCGGGAGCTCCTACGAGCAGTACTTC. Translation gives CASSSGSSYEQYF.

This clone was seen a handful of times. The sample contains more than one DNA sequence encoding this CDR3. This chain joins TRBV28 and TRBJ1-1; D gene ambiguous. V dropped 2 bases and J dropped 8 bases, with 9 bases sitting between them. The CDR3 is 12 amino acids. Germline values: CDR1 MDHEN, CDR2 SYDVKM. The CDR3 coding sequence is TGTGCCAGCAGTTTAAGAGGTGCCGAAGCTTTCTTT. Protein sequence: CASSLRGAEAFF.

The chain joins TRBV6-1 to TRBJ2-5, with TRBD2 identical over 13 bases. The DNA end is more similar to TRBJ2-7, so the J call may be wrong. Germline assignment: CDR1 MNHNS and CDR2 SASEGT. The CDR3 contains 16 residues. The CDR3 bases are TGTGCCAGCAGTGCCACTAGCGGGGGGGCCTCGTACGAGCAGTACTTC. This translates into CASSATSGGASYEQYF.

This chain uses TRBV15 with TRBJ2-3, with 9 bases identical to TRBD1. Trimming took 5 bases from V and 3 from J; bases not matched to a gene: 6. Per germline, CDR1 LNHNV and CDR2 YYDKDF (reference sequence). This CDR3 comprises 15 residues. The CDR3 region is CATSRRQGGTDTQYF. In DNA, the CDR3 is TGTGCCACCAGCCGCCGACAGGGGGGGACAGATACGCAGTATTTT.

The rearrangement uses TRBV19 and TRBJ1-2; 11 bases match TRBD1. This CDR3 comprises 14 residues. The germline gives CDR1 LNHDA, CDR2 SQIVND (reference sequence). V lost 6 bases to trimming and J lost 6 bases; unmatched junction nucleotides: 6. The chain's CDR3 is CASRGTGGLNGYTF. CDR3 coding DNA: TGTGCCAGTAGAGGGACAGGGGGTCTCAATGGCTACACCTTC.

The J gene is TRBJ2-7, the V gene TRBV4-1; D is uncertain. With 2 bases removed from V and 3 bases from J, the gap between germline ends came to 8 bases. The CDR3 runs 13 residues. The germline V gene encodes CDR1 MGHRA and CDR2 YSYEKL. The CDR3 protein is CASSQSIVYEQYF. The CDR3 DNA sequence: TGCGCCAGCAGCCAATCCATAGTCTACGAGCAGTACTTC.

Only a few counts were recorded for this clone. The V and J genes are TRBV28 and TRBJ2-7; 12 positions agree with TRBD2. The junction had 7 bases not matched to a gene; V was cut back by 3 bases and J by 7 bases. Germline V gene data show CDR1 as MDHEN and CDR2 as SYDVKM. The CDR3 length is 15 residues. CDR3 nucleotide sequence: TGTGCCAGCAGTTTGTCACTAGCGGGAGGAAAGGAGCAGTACTTC. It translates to CASSLSLAGGKEQYF.

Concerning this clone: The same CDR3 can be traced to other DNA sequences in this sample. CDR3 sequence (DNA): TGTGCCAGCAGTCACGGACAGCCGCACTACGAGCAGTACTTC. This codes for CASSHGQPHYEQYF. The chain joins TRBV6-6 to TRBJ2-7; D is possibly TRBD1 (6 bases). V was clipped by 5 bases and J by 3 bases, with 14 bases between them. Germline assignment: CDR1 MNHNY and CDR2 SVGAGI (reference sequence). The CDR3 is made up of 14 amino acids.

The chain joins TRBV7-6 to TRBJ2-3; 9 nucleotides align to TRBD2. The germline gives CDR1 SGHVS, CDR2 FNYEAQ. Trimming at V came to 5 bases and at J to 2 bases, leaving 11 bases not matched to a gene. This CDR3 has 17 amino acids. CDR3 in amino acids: CASSPRGSGGYTDTQYF. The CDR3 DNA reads TGTGCCAGCAGCCCCCGGGGTAGCGGGGGATACACAGATACGCAGTATTTT.

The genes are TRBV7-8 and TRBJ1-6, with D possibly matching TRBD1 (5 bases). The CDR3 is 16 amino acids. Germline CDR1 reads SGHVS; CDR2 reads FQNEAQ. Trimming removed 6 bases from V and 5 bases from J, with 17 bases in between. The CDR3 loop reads CASSRSLLQDNSPLHF. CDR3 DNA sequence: TGTGCCAGCAGTCGAAGTCTTCTACAGGATAATTCACCCCTCCACTTT.